Each of the 27 T cell receptor beta chains below was sequenced from the same sample in a study of cytomegalovirus exposure and HLA in healthy donors. Use of 60 Vbeta and 13 Jbeta primers characterized the PCR. Sequenced by immunoSEQ multiplex PCR; TCRdb stores in-frame clones only, minus some. There are roughly 300,000 clones in the sample; 86% occur only once, and roughly 4% lies in the top ten. Input material: PBMCs. Receptors were obtained from a man aged 35 to 55 in good health and CMV-seropositive.

V and J are TRBV18 and TRBJ2-1, with D perhaps TRBD2 (7 bases). Trimming took 3 bases from V and 6 from J, leaving 12 bases between them. The CDR3 runs to 14 residues. Germline V gene sequence: CDR1 KGHSH, CDR2 LQKENI. This CDR3 is CASSPPRGPNEQFF. CDR3 DNA: TGTGCCAGCTCACCTCCGCGGGGGCCCAATGAGCAGTTCTTC. The entire variable domain, with the rest obtained from reference TRBV18 and TRBJ2-1, is as follows: NAGVMQNPRHLVRRRGQEARLRCSPMKGHSHVYWYRQLPEEGLKFMVYLQKENIIDESGMPKERFSAEFPKEGPSILRIQQVVRGDSAAYFCASSPPRGPNEQFFGPGTRLTVL.

The chain has TRBV27 and TRBJ1-2, with D possibly TRBD1 on 6 matching bases. Per germline, CDR1 MNHEY and CDR2 SMNVEV (reference sequence). Trimming removed 8 bases at V and 1 base at J, with 20 bases between. This CDR3 is built from 16 residues. In nucleotides, the CDR3 is TGTGCCAGCTTAAGTTTAACCCCGGGACATAACTATGGCTACACCTTC. Its translation is CASLSLTPGHNYGYTF.

The rearrangement uses TRBV18 and TRBJ2-7; the D gene is possibly TRBD1 (6 bases). CDR3 length: 15 residues. Germline CDR1 KGHSH, CDR2 LQKENI. Trimming removed 3 bases at V and 1 base at J, with 13 bases between. CDR3 DNA: TGTGCCAGCTCACCTCAGAACGGACAGTCCTACGAGCAGTACTTC. This codes for CASSPQNGQSYEQYF.

The chain carries TRBV19 and TRBJ1-1; 8 bases align to TRBD1. The germline CDR1 and CDR2 sequences are LNHDA and SQIVND (reference sequence). Unmatched junction bases numbered 9, after V lost 6 bases and J lost 3 bases. CDR3 size: 15 residues. CDR3 protein: CASRDRGLGDTEAFF. The CDR3 DNA sequence: TGTGCCAGTAGAGACAGGGGCTTAGGGGACACTGAAGCTTTCTTT.

The CDR3 spells CASRPFGGPTDTQYF. CDR3 bases: TGTGCCAGTCGGCCGTTCGGGGGACCCACAGATACGCAGTATTTT. This chain links TRBV7-2 with TRBJ2-3; perhaps TRBD2 as D (6 bases). V was trimmed by 9 bases and J by 2 bases, leaving 18 bases between them. The CDR3 sequence is 15 residues long. Per germline, CDR1 SGHTA and CDR2 FQGNSA.

V usage is TRBV9 and J usage is TRBJ1-4, with 7 bases identical to TRBD1. CDR3 length: 16 amino acids. V trimming: 0 bases; J trimming: 1 base; junction bases outside the gene matches: 3. Germline V gives CDR1 SGDLS, CDR2 YYNGEE. The CDR3 DNA is TGTGCCAGCAGCGTAGGGGCAGGGGGAACTAATGAAAAACTGTTTTTT. This codes for CASSVGAGGTNEKLFF.

The sample holds one count of this clone. The chain links TRBV7-6 to TRBJ2-6; D may be TRBD1 (6 bases). Germline loops: CDR1 SGHVS, CDR2 FNYEAQ. The CDR3 contains 19 residues. V lost 0 bases and J lost 3, with 18 bases in between. CDR3 bases: TGTGCCAGCAGCTTAGCGCATCATTACAGGGACATTGGGGCCAACGTCCTGACTTTC. It translates to CASSLAHHYRDIGANVLTF.

CDR3 sequence (DNA): TGTGCCAGCAGTTGGACAGTGAACACCGGGGAGCTGTTTTTT. Its translation: CASSWTVNTGELFF. The chain employs TRBV27 and TRBJ2-2, with a weak D call TRBD1 (6 bases). Germline CDR1 and CDR2: MNHEY and SMNVEV (reference sequence). The V gene lost 4 bases and the J gene lost 1 base, with 7 bases spanning the gap. The CDR3 covers 14 residues.

The rearrangement joins TRBV19 to TRBJ1-5, with a tentative D call TRBD1 (6 bases). V lost 8 bases to trimming and J lost 6 bases, with 14 bases between them. This CDR3 has 13 amino acids. CDR1 is LNHDA, CDR2 SQIVND, per germline (reference sequence). Here the CDR3 reads CASWEGGIQPQHF. DNA for the CDR3: TGTGCCAGTTGGGAGGGGGGCATTCAGCCCCAGCATTTT.

This chain connects TRBV18 to TRBJ1-5; 7 bases fit TRBD1. The germline gives CDR1 KGHSH, CDR2 LQKENI. Trimming at V came to 0 bases and at J to 3 bases, leaving 5 bases not matched to a gene. The CDR3 has 16 residues. CDR3 sequence: CASSPPGQINNQPQHF. CDR3 bases: TGTGCCAGCTCACCACCGGGACAGATAAACAATCAGCCCCAGCATTTT.

Details on this clone: The CDR3 does not end in the conserved phenylalanine or tryptophan, so this is likely a read error. This rearrangement joins TRBV28 to TRBJ2-7; possibly TRBD1 for D (6 bases). CDR1 is MDHEN and CDR2 is SYDVKM in the germline V gene. V was cut by 2 bases and J by 5 bases, with 16 bases left in between. The CDR3 extends over 15 amino acids. Written as DNA, the CDR3 is TGTGCCAGCAGTTTAGGTCAGGGGTCCCCCGACGAGCAGTACCTC. This sequence encodes CASSLGQGSPDEQYL.

Written as DNA, the CDR3 is TGTGCCAGCTCACCCAGGCAGACGGCGGAGACCCAGTACTTC. This gives the protein CASSPRQTAETQYF. V usage is TRBV18 and J usage is TRBJ2-5; D call uncertain. V lost 3 bases and J lost 5, with 13 bases in between. CDR3 size: 14 residues. Per germline, CDR1 KGHSH and CDR2 LQKENI.

The rearrangement uses TRBV2 and TRBJ2-5; 9 nucleotides align to TRBD2. The CDR3 runs 15 residues. Germline V gives CDR1 SNHLY, CDR2 FYNNEI. J lost 2 bases, V lost 3 bases, and 4 bases had no gene match. The CDR3 bases are TGTGCCAGCAGTGACCCTAGCGGGATTCAAGAGACCCAGTACTTC. This gives the protein CASSDPSGIQETQYF.

The chain couples TRBV9 to TRBJ2-3, with 10 positions matching TRBD2. Trimming at V came to 2 bases and at J to 4 bases, leaving 1 base not matched to a gene. The V gene's germline CDR1 is SGDLS and CDR2 YYNGEE. The CDR3 length is 14 residues. The CDR3 loop is CASSVLAGADTQYF. The CDR3 DNA is TGTGCCAGCAGCGTCCTAGCGGGAGCAGATACGCAGTATTTT.

The gene calls are TRBV10-3 and TRBJ2-1; D not resolved. Looked up from germline, CDR1 is ENHRY and CDR2 is SYGVKD. The CDR3 covers 12 residues. Trimming took off 2 bases at V and 7 bases at J, with 6 bases between the two ends. CDR3 loop: CAISETENEQFF. The DNA of the CDR3 is TGTGCCATCAGTGAGACTGAGAATGAGCAGTTCTTC.

The rearrangement links TRBV10-3 to TRBJ2-7, with TRBD1 matching 10 bases. The V gene's germline CDR1 is ENHRY and CDR2 SYGVKD. The CDR3 loop spans 12 amino acids. V shed 8 bases and J 6 bases; nucleotides not matched to a gene: 4. CDR3 in amino acids: CAISDRGGEQYF. The DNA of the CDR3 is TGTGCCATCTCGGACAGGGGGGGCGAGCAGTACTTC.

The CDR3 loop is CATSRELATYNEQFF. For the CDR3, the DNA is TGTGCCACCAGCAGAGAGCTAGCGACGTACAATGAGCAGTTCTTC. The chain carries TRBV15 and TRBJ2-1; TRBD2 might be the D (6 bases). Trimming stripped 0 bases from V and 4 bases from J, with 10 bases between. The CDR3 spans 15 residues. The germline gives CDR1 LNHNV, CDR2 YYDKDF (reference sequence).

This clone was found once. Other nucleotide sequences from this sample produce the same CDR3. The V call is TRBV19, the J call TRBJ1-1; no clear D. Deletions cut 3 bases from V and 1 base from J, with 6 bases between. The length of the CDR3 is 13 residues. Per germline, CDR1 LNHDA and CDR2 SQIVND (reference sequence). CDR3 region: CASSISGNTEAFF. The CDR3 nucleotides read TGTGCCAGTAGTATTTCCGGGAACACTGAAGCTTTCTTT. The complete variable domain, with remaining parts taken from reference TRBV19 and TRBJ1-1, reads DGGITQSPKYLFRKEGQNVTLSCEQNLNHDAMYWYRQDPGQGLRLIYYSQIVNDFQKGDIAEGYSVSREKKESFPLTVTSAQKNPTAFYLCASSISGNTEAFFGQGTRLTVV.

This clone has only one observation. The gene calls are TRBV2 and TRBJ1-1, with 7 bases identical to TRBD1. CDR1 is SNHLY, CDR2 FYNNEI, per germline. Germline trimming cut 7 bases from V and 4 bases from J; bases unmatched to any gene: 12. The CDR3 is 15 amino acids. CDR3 sequence: CASIFQGQSITEAFF. The CDR3 DNA sequence: TGTGCCAGCATTTTTCAGGGACAGAGTATCACTGAAGCTTTCTTT.

The V and J genes are TRBV6-5 and TRBJ2-7, with 12 bases matching TRBD1. Germline V gene lookup returns CDR1 MNHEY and CDR2 SVGAGI. CDR3 length equals 15 residues. The V segment lost 2 bases and the J segment 10 bases; nucleotides outside the gene matches: 9. CDR3 coding DNA: TGTGCCAGCAGTTACATTACGGGACAGGGGGCCCCTCAGTACTTC. Its protein product is CASSYITGQGAPQYF.

The V call is TRBV7-9, the J call TRBJ2-7, with 7 bases matching TRBD1. V shed 5 bases and J 6 bases; nucleotides not matched to a gene: 4. Germline V CDR1 and CDR2: SEHNR, FQNEAQ (reference sequence). This CDR3 is 12 amino acids long. CDR3 protein: CASSTRGREQYF. The CDR3 DNA sequence: TGTGCCAGCAGCACTAGGGGGCGCGAGCAGTACTTC.

The chain links TRBV7-2 to TRBJ1-2; D call uncertain. V was trimmed by 3 bases and J by 0 bases, leaving 11 bases between them. Germline V gene sequence: CDR1 SGHTA, CDR2 FQGNSA. The CDR3 consists of 15 residues. The CDR3 reads CASSLEWTTNYGYTF. CDR3 in DNA: TGTGCCAGCAGCTTGGAATGGACTACTAACTATGGCTACACCTTC.

For the CDR3, the DNA is TGTGCCAGCAGCCCTCAGGGCAGCTATGGCTACACCTTC. Amino acid sequence: CASSPQGSYGYTF. The J gene is TRBJ1-2, the V gene TRBV7-8, with D possibly TRBD1 on 5 matching bases. The CDR3 sequence is 13 residues long. Deletions cut 5 bases from V and 4 bases from J, with 11 bases between. Germline V CDR1 and CDR2: SGHVS, FQNEAQ.

The chain is built from TRBV5-1 and TRBJ2-7; 9 bases line up with TRBD1. Germline values: CDR1 SGHRS, CDR2 YFSETQ. The ends lost 4 bases at V and 4 bases at J; junction bases unmatched: 6. CDR3 size: 14 residues. CDR3 bases: TGCGCCAGCAGCAAGGGACAGGGTGGTTACGAGCAGTACTTC. Residues: CASSKGQGGYEQYF.

V is TRBV11-2 and J is TRBJ2-1, with 12 bases matching TRBD2. The germline V gene encodes CDR1 SGHAT and CDR2 FQNNGV. CDR3 length: 17 amino acids. Trimming cost V 2 bases and J 6 bases; bases outside gene matches: 8. This CDR3 reads CASSLNLASGRANEQFF. CDR3 DNA sequence: TGTGCCAGCAGCTTAAATCTTGCTAGCGGGAGGGCCAATGAGCAGTTCTTC.

The CDR3 DNA sequence: TGTGCCACCAGCAGCTTTGTTGTCAACACTGAAGCTTTCTTT. The encoded protein is CATSSFVVNTEAFF. This chain connects TRBV15 to TRBJ1-1; the D is unclear. The germline gives CDR1 LNHNV, CDR2 YYDKDF (reference sequence). V lost 3 bases and J lost 2, with 10 bases in between. This CDR3 contains 14 residues.

The chain has TRBV5-1 and TRBJ1-5, with D maybe TRBD1 (6 bases). V was clipped by 0 bases and J by 7 bases, with 14 bases between them. CDR1 is SGHRS, CDR2 YFSETQ, per germline. CDR3 size: 15 residues. CDR3 protein: CASSLAGDTGQPQHF. CDR3 in DNA: TGCGCCAGCAGCTTGGCCGGGGACACAGGCCAGCCCCAGCATTTT.